This T cell receptor beta chain was sequenced in a study of beta chain features in type 1 diabetes. Study-wide results and limits: Resolution of whether HLA type affects TCRB rearrangement was not achieved here. Across all four CD4+ subsets, people with type 1 diabetes showed modestly shorter TCRB CDR3s.

Concerning this clone itself: Antigen unknown.

One heparinised blood draw, averaging about 120 mL, came from each donor. What was sequenced were expressed TCRB transcripts, since all of the isolated RNA had been reverse transcribed. Sequenced by immunoSEQ multiplex PCR; TCRdb stores in-frame clones only, minus some. There are over 700,000 clones in the sample; 17% occur only once, and 0.023% lies in the top ten. With 1 base removed from V and 5 bases from J, the gap between germline ends came to 11 bases. Germline V gives CDR1 SGHTA, CDR2 FQGNSA. The CDR3 has 14 amino acids. This TCR derives from a woman aged 18-35 years in good health. V usage is TRBV7-2 and J usage is TRBJ2-5; possibly TRBD2 for D (5 bases). Sequencing was performed on naive CD4+ T cells from blood. CDR3 region: CASSLGSSRETQYF. CDR3 coding DNA: TGTGCCAGCAGCTTAGGATCTAGCAGGGAGACCCAGTACTTC.